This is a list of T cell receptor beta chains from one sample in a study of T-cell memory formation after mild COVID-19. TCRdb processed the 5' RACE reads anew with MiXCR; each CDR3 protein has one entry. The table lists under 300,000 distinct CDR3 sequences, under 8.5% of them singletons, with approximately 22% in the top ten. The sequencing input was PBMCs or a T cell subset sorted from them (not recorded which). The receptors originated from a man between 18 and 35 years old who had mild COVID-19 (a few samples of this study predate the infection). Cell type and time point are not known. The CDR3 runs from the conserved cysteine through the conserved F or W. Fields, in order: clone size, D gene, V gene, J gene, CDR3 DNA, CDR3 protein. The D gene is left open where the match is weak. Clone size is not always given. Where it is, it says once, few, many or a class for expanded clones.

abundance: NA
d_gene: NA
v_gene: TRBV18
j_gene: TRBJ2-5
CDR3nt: TGTGCCAGCTCACTCCAGTCGGCATTCGAAGAGACCCAGTACTTC
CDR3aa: CASSLQSAFEETQYF

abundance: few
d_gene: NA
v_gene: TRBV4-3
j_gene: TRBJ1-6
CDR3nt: TGCGCCAGCAGCCAAGAATTCAGCTCCTATAATTCACCCCTCCACTTT
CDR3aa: CASSQEFSSYNSPLHF

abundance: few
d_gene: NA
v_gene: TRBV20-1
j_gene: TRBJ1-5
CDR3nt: TGCAGTGCTAAGAGGGGAGAGGGGCCCCAGCATTTT
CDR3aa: CSAKRGEGPQHF

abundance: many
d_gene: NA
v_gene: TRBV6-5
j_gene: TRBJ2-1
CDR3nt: TGTGCCAGCAGTTACCCGGGGCCTAACAATGAGCAGTTCTTC
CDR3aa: CASSYPGPNNEQFF

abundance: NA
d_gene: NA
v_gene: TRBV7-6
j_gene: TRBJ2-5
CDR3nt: TGTGCCAGCAGCTACCAAAGGGCCAGGACTCTCGGAGAGACCCAGTACTTC
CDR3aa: CASSYQRARTLGETQYF

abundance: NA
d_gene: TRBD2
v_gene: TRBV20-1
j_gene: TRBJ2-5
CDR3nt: TGCAGTGCCCGCCGGGCGGGGGGGCGTGAGACCCAGTACTTC
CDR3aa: CSARRAGGRETQYF

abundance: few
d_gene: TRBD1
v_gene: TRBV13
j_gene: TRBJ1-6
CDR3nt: TGTGCCAGCAGAAGACAGGGCCCCAGTTCACCCCTCCACTTT
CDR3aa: CASRRQGPSSPLHF

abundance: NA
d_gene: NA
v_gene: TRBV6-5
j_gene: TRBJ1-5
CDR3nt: TGTGCCAGCAGTTCAGCCCCCTCGTATCAGCCCCAGCATTTT
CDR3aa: CASSSAPSYQPQHF

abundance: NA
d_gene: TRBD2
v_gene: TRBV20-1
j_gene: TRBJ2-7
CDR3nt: TGCAGTGCTATCGGGACTAGCGGCTACGAGCAGTACTTC
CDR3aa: CSAIGTSGYEQYF

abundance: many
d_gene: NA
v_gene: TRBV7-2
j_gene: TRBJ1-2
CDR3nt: TGTGCCAGCAGCTTCCCAGGGCTTGGCTACACCTTC
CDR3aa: CASSFPGLGYTF

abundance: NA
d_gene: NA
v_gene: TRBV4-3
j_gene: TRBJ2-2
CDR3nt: TGCGACAGCAGCCAAGAACGGCAGGCCACCTTGAACACCGGGGAGCTGTTTTTT
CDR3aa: CDSSQERQATLNTGELFF

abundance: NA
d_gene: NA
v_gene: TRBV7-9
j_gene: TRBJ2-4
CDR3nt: TGTGCCAGCAGCCACCTCCGGCAGGGTGGCATTCAGTACTTC
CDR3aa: CASSHLRQGGIQYF

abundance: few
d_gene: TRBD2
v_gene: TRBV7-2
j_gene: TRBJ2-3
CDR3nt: TGTGCCAGCAGCCTGGGACTAGCGGGGGGGATAGATACGCAGTATTTT
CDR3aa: CASSLGLAGGIDTQYF

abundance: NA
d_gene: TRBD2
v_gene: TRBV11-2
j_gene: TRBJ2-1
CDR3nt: TGTGCCAGCAGCACCCGGACTAGCGGGTATCCTGAGCAGTTCTTC
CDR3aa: CASSTRTSGYPEQFF

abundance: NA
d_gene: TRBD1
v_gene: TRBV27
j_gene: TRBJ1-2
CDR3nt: TGTGCCAGCAGTAAGGGACAGGTAGCTGGCTACACCTTC
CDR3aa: CASSKGQVAGYTF

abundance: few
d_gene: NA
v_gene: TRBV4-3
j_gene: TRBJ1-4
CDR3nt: TGCGCCAGCAGCCAAGGGGGGGGACGGCCTAATGAAAAACTGTTTTTT
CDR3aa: CASSQGGGRPNEKLFF

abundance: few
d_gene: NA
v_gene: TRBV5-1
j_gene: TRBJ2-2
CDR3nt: TGCGCCAGCAGCTGGGGTAGCGGGAACACCGGGGAGCTGTTTTTT
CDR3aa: CASSWGSGNTGELFF

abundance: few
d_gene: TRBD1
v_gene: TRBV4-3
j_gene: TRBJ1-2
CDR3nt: TGCGCCAGCAGCTCACAGAGACAGGGAGCCTATGGCTACACCTTC
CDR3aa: CASSSQRQGAYGYTF

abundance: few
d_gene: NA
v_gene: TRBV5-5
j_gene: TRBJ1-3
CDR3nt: TGTGCCAGCAGCCGCCGGGAGGGGTATTTCTCTGGAAACACCATATATTTT
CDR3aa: CASSRREGYFSGNTIYF

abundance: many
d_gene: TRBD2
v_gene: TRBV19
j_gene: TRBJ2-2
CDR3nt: TGTGCCAGTACCAAGGGGCTAGCGGGGGGGCGTGTCACCGGGGAGCTGTTTTTT
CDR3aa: CASTKGLAGGRVTGELFF

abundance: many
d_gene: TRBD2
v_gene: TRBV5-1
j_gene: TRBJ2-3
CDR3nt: TGCGCCAGCAGCTCCGGACTAGCGGTTGTAGATACGCAGTATTTT
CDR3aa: CASSSGLAVVDTQYF

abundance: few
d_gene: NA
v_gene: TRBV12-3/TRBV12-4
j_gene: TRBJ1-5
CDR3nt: TGTGCCAGCAGTTTATGGGGGGATCAGCCCCAGCATTTT
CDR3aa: CASSLWGDQPQHF